Each of the 28 T cell receptor beta chains below was sequenced from the same sample in a study of OX40 agonist ivuxolimab in advanced cancers. Clones were sequenced by immunoSEQ multiplex PCR, and TCRdb holds only the in-frame ones, with some missing. The sample shows about 47,000 clones, around 87% of them seen only once. The material was CD4+ or CD8+ T cells sorted from blood, obtained in a trial of the OX40 agonist ivuxolimab. The receptors were sampled from an adult with an advanced solid tumor such as melanoma, head and neck, liver or kidney cancer.

The chain combines TRBV5-4 with TRBJ2-1; D remains ambiguous. The ends were cut back, 5 bases at V and 0 bases at J, with 15 bases in the middle. Germline V gene data show CDR1 as SGHNT and CDR2 as YYREEE (reference sequence). This CDR3 spans 16 amino acids. The CDR3 coding sequence is TGTGCCAGCAGTCTGCCCCGGGCCAGCTCCTACAATGAGCAGTTCTTC. Amino acids: CASSLPRASSYNEQFF.

This clone was recorded many times. CDR3 DNA sequence: TGTGCCAGCAGCTTATGGGGTAGCGGGAGTGATGAGCAGTTCTTC. Translation: CASSLWGSGSDEQFF. The chain carries TRBV4-2 and TRBJ2-1, with TRBD2 identical over 9 bases. CDR3 size: 15 residues. Per the germline V gene, CDR1 is LGHNA and CDR2 is YNFKEQ. V was clipped by 5 bases and J by 8 bases; unmatched bases: 10.

This clone was counted a single time. One end of the junction is discordant with germline, which a read error may explain. The V and J genes are TRBV6-1 and TRBJ2-7; possibly TRBD1 or TRBD2 for D (5 bases each). Germline loops: CDR1 MNHNS, CDR2 SASEGT. CDR3 length equals 11 residues. DNA of the CDR3: TGTGCCAGCAGGGGGACCGGACCGGTCCACTTC. Translated, it gives CASRGTGPVHF.

The chain combines TRBV29-1 with TRBJ1-1, with TRBD1 identical over 7 bases. This CDR3 is 14 amino acids long. Germline CDR1 reads SQVTM; CDR2 reads ANQGSEA. J lost 7 bases, V lost 4 bases, and 12 bases had no gene match. The CDR3 nucleotides are TGCAGCGTTGCGGGGGGACAGCGGGGCGGTGAAGCTTTCTTT. Protein sequence: CSVAGGQRGGEAFF.

The chain joins TRBV11-2 to TRBJ2-3; D is undetermined. This CDR3 is 13 amino acids long. CDR1 and CDR2 (germline): SGHAT, FQNNGV. The germline V and J ends were trimmed by 3 bases and 2 bases, with 6 bases remaining between them. CDR3: CASSFSDTDTQYF. For the CDR3, the DNA is TGTGCCAGCAGCTTCTCGGACACAGATACGCAGTATTTT.

The chain couples TRBV7-3 to TRBJ2-7; 11 positions match TRBD1. Germline V lookup: CDR1 SGHTA, CDR2 FQGTGA. The CDR3 runs to 14 residues. V was pared by 4 bases and J by 3 bases, with 2 bases of the junction left unmatched. CDR3 nucleotides: TGTGCCAGCAGCTACGGGACAGGGGGCTACGAGCAGTACTTC. Its protein is CASSYGTGGYEQYF.

V and J are TRBV5-1 and TRBJ1-6; 7 nucleotides line up with TRBD1. Germline CDR1 is SGHRS and CDR2 is YFSETQ. The CDR3 has 15 residues. V shed 0 bases and J 7 bases; nucleotides not matched to a gene: 4. CDR3 in DNA: TGCGCCAGCAGCTTGGACAGGGGATCAAATTCACCCCTCCACTTT. The encoded protein is CASSLDRGSNSPLHF.

V and J are TRBV13 and TRBJ2-1; TRBD2 matches at 10 bases. CDR1 PRHDT and CDR2 FYEKMQ come from the germline V gene (reference sequence). This CDR3 has 15 amino acids. Germline trimming cut 2 bases from V and 7 bases from J; bases unmatched to any gene: 5. The CDR3 loop reads CASSLSGRVPNEQFF. CDR3 nucleotide sequence: TGTGCCAGCAGCTTAAGCGGGAGGGTCCCGAATGAGCAGTTCTTC.

This chain links TRBV6-5 with TRBJ2-5; perhaps D is TRBD1 or TRBD2 (5 bases each). Germline assignment: CDR1 MNHEY and CDR2 SVGAGI. The CDR3 sequence is 15 residues long. V dropped 1 base and J dropped 3 bases, with 12 bases sitting between them. For the CDR3, the DNA is TGTGCCAGCAGTTACTTGGCTGGGGGTAAAGAGACCCAGTACTTC. This translates into CASSYLAGGKETQYF.

The chain recombines TRBV25-1 with TRBJ2-5; D possibly corresponds to TRBD1 (5 bases). The last part of the DNA fits TRBJ2-7 better; the J call may be wrong. Germline lookup yields CDR1 MGHDK and CDR2 SYGVNS. This CDR3 region has 12 residues. CDR3 sequence reads: CASRGVPYEQYF. In DNA form, the CDR3 reads TGTGCCAGCAGAGGGGTCCCCTACGAGCAGTACTTC.

The genes are TRBV6-7 and TRBJ1-2; 9 bases are a match to TRBD1. TRBV6-7 is placed among ORFs of uncertain function. V trimming: 0 bases; J trimming: 6 bases; junction bases outside the gene matches: 5. This CDR3 is 15 amino acids long. For the CDR3, the DNA is TGTGCCAGCAGTTACTCTGACAGGGGGGATAATGGCTACACCTTC. Translating it yields CASSYSDRGDNGYTF.

A few counts support this clone. CDR3: CAWSEGPTGELFF. As DNA, the CDR3 is TGTGCCTGGAGTGAGGGGCCGACCGGGGAGCTGTTTTTT. The V call is TRBV30, the J call TRBJ2-2; weak D call: TRBD1 (5 bases). Germline V gene lookup returns CDR1 GTSNPN and CDR2 SVGIG (reference sequence). This CDR3 is 13 amino acids long. V shed 1 base and J shed 5 bases, with 8 bases lying between them. Full variable domain (remainder filled in from reference TRBV30 and TRBJ2-2): SQTIHQWPATLVQPVGSPLSLECTVEGTSNPNLYWYRQAAGRGLQLLFYSVGIGQISSEVPQNLSASRPQDRQFILSSKKLLLSDSGFYLCAWSEGPTGELFFGEGSRLTVL.

This chain links TRBV5-6 with TRBJ2-2; D remains ambiguous. This CDR3 spans 15 amino acids. V was trimmed by 0 bases and J by 1 base, leaving 7 bases between them. Germline lookup yields CDR1 SGHDT and CDR2 YYEEEE. CDR3 sequence (DNA): TGTGCCAGCAGCTTGGGACAAGTGAACACCGGGGAGCTGTTTTTT. Its protein product is CASSLGQVNTGELFF.

The chain links TRBV19 to TRBJ1-5; perhaps TRBD1 as D (5 bases). Germline V gene data show CDR1 as LNHDA and CDR2 as SQIVND (reference sequence). The length of the CDR3 is 15 residues. The ends were cut back, 5 bases at V and 2 bases at J, with 13 bases in the middle. CDR3 in amino acids: CASSDLVGGNQPQHF. DNA of the CDR3: TGTGCCAGTAGTGACCTGGTAGGGGGCAATCAGCCCCAGCATTTT.

The gene calls are TRBV18 and TRBJ2-3, with D unclear. CDR3 length equals 13 residues. V gave up 4 bases and J gave up 2 bases, with 7 bases separating them. Germline V lookup: CDR1 KGHSH, CDR2 LQKENI. In DNA, the CDR3 is TGTGCCAGCTCACTTTTAGTCACAGATACGCAGTATTTT. Protein product: CASSLLVTDTQYF.

This chain joins TRBV15 and TRBJ1-3; the match to TRBD1 covers 7 bases. The V segment lost 3 bases and the J segment 5 bases; nucleotides outside the gene matches: 13. Per the germline V gene, CDR1 is LNHNV and CDR2 is YYDKDF (reference sequence). CDR3 length: 17 residues. The CDR3 DNA reads as TGTGCCACCAGCAGGTCGGGGACAGCCAAACGGAGAAACACCATATATTTT. Translation: CATSRSGTAKRRNTIYF.

This clone was seen a single time. The rearrangement uses TRBV7-4 and TRBJ1-6; D is uncertain. Germline loops: CDR1 SGHVT, CDR2 SQSDAQ. Trimming removed 4 bases at V and 9 bases at J, with 28 bases between. This CDR3 has 19 residues. The CDR3 here is CASSSLGPGARGVCSPLHF. CDR3 bases: TGTGCCAGCAGCTCGTTAGGACCAGGTGCCCGAGGCGTGTGTTCACCCCTCCACTTT. Together with reference TRBV7-4 and TRBJ1-6, the CDR3 gives the full variable domain: GAGVSQSPRYKVAKRGRDVALRCDSISGHVTLYWYRQTLGQGSEVLTYSQSDAQRDKSGRPSGRFSAERPERSVSTLKIQRTEQGDSAVYLCASSSLGPGARGVCSPLHFGNGTRLTVT.

The rearrangement uses TRBV5-4 and TRBJ1-2; 9 positions agree with TRBD1. With V trimmed by 4 bases and J by 6 bases, 1 base remained unmatched. Germline assignment: CDR1 SGHNT and CDR2 YYREEE (reference sequence). CDR3 length equals 12 residues. The CDR3 nucleotides read TGTGCCAGCAGCCGGACAGGGGATGGCTACACCTTC. It yields the protein CASSRTGDGYTF.

This clone has only a few counts. The chain links TRBV15 to TRBJ1-4; D may be TRBD1 (5 bases). The V end was cut by 6 bases, the J end by 2 bases, with 7 bases between. The CDR3 loop spans 13 amino acids. CDR1 and CDR2 from the germline V gene are LNHNV and YYDKDF (reference sequence). Written as DNA, the CDR3 is TGTGCCACCAGACAGGACACTAATGAAAAACTGTTTTTT. Amino acids: CATRQDTNEKLFF.

The gene calls are TRBV6-5 and TRBJ1-1; D is unresolved. This CDR3 is built from 12 residues. Trimming took 6 bases from V and 7 from J, leaving 12 bases between them. Germline V gene data show CDR1 as MNHEY and CDR2 as SVGAGI. The CDR3 sequence: CASRGIRNEAFF. The CDR3 DNA reads as TGTGCCAGCAGGGGAATTAGAAATGAAGCTTTCTTT.

The chain employs TRBV18 and TRBJ2-7; D unclear. Germline assignment: CDR1 KGHSH and CDR2 LQKENI. Trimming took 2 bases from V and 4 from J, leaving 3 bases between them. The CDR3 is 11 amino acids. The CDR3 sequence: CASSPGYEQYF. The CDR3 coding sequence is TGTGCCAGCTCACCAGGGTACGAGCAGTACTTC.

The rearrangement uses TRBV6-6 and TRBJ1-1, with 7 bases that match TRBD1. The CDR3 spans 14 residues. The trim removed 6 bases at V and 6 bases at J, leaving 10 bases unmatched. The germline gives CDR1 MNHNY, CDR2 SVGAGI (reference sequence). Here the CDR3 DNA reads TGTGCCAGCAGCCTTCGGACAGACAGGGCTGAAGCTTTCTTT. Protein sequence: CASSLRTDRAEAFF.

V is TRBV30 and J is TRBJ2-2; D possibly corresponds to TRBD1 (5 bases). V lost 0 bases, J lost 2 bases, and 7 bases lay in between. The length of the CDR3 is 14 residues. Germline V CDR1 and CDR2: GTSNPN, SVGIG (reference sequence). The CDR3 protein is CAWSVQANTGELFF. CDR3 sequence (DNA): TGTGCCTGGAGTGTACAGGCAAACACCGGGGAGCTGTTTTTT.

This chain joins TRBV7-9 and TRBJ2-1; a possible D gene is TRBD1 (6 bases). The CDR3 loop spans 14 amino acids. Germline CDR1 SEHNR, CDR2 FQNEAQ (reference sequence). The ends were cut back, 5 bases at V and 4 bases at J, with 12 bases in the middle. CDR3 residues: CASSRRDTYNEQFF. In DNA, the CDR3 is TGTGCCAGCAGCCGCCGGGACACTTACAATGAGCAGTTCTTC.

The rearrangement uses TRBV7-3 and TRBJ2-7; 8 bases agree with TRBD2. With V trimmed by 5 bases and J by 1 base, 10 bases remained unmatched. CDR1 SGHTA and CDR2 FQGTGA come from the germline V gene. The CDR3 covers 16 residues. CDR3 residues: CASSQTGGVGSYEQYF. Here the CDR3 DNA reads TGTGCCAGCAGCCAAACCGGGGGGGTTGGGTCCTACGAGCAGTACTTC.

The chain joins TRBV7-9 to TRBJ2-1; D may match TRBD1 or TRBD2 (5 bases each). The CDR3 runs to 13 residues. From germline, CDR1 is SEHNR and CDR2 FQNEAQ (reference sequence). V was clipped by 6 bases and J by 6 bases, with 12 bases between them. CDR3 amino acids: CASSGHGANEQFF. The CDR3, as DNA: TGTGCCAGCAGTGGGCACGGGGCCAATGAGCAGTTCTTC. The full variable domain, with the rest looked up from reference TRBV7-9 and TRBJ2-1, is DTGVSQNPRHKITKRGQNVTFRCDPISEHNRLYWYRQTLGQGPEFLTYFQNEAQLEKSRLLSDRFSAERPKGSFSTLEIQRTEQGDSAMYLCASSGHGANEQFFGPGTRLTVL.

The V call is TRBV7-9, the J call TRBJ1-4, with TRBD1 matching over 10 bases. The CDR3 is made up of 17 amino acids. Germline V gene lookup returns CDR1 SEHNR and CDR2 FQNEAQ (reference sequence). The V segment lost 10 bases and the J segment 8 bases; nucleotides outside the gene matches: 19. The CDR3 reads CAIPAGAQTGGGEKLFF. The CDR3 DNA reads as TGTGCCATCCCGGCCGGCGCTCAGACAGGGGGCGGCGAAAAACTGTTTTTT.

Written as DNA, the CDR3 is TGTGCCAGCAGCTTAGGTGCAGGGACTCTCTACGAGCAGTACTTC. Translating gives CASSLGAGTLYEQYF. The J gene is TRBJ2-7, the V gene TRBV11-2; D is perhaps TRBD2 (6 bases). V dropped 1 base and J dropped 3 bases, with 13 bases sitting between them. The CDR3 is 15 amino acids. Per germline, CDR1 SGHAT and CDR2 FQNNGV.